This TCR beta chain was sequenced in a study of identical twins. Unique molecular identifiers were present on the cDNA, and a universal primer site came from template switching. TCRdb re-called the 5' RACE reads through MiXCR, storing one row per CDR3 protein. Here the sample spans nearly 900,000 distinct CDR3 sequences, 9% to 15% being singletons. Per the germline V gene, CDR1 is SQVTM and CDR2 is ANQGSEA. The CDR3 runs 15 residues. The V end lost 4 bases, the J end lost 3 bases, and 19 bases lay between the germline ends. Worth noting for this clonotype: Its target is not known.

Study results and caveats: A cross-sectional statistical analysis, not follow-up of the same donors, supported the conclusions.

These same data were also listed under a study on yellow fever vaccine responses in identical twins.

The TCR was taken from a woman aged 18-29 years in good health. The source material was PBMCs. The V call is TRBV29-1, the J call TRBJ2-7; TRBD1 might be the D (6 bases). In DNA, the CDR3 is TGCAGCGTTGGCCCTCCGACAGGAATGGGCTACGAGCAGTACTTC. Protein: CSVGPPTGMGYEQYF.